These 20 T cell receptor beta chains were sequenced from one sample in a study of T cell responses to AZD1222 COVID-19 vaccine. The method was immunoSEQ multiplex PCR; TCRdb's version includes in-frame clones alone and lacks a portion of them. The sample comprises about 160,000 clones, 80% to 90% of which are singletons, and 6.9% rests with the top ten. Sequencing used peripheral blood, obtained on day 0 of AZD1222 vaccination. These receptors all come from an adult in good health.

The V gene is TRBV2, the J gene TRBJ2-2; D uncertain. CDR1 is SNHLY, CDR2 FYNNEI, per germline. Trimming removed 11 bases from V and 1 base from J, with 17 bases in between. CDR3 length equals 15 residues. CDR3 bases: TGTGCCGCTAATAAGGGTTTCCTGAACACCGGGGAGCTGTTTTTT. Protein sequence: CAANKGFLNTGELFF.

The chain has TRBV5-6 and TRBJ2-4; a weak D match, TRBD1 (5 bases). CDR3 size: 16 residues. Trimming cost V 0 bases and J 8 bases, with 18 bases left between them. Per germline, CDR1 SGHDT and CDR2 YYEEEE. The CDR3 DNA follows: TGTGCCAGCAGCTTGGGTAGAAGTAGGGGTGGGGACATTCAGTACTTC. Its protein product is CASSLGRSRGGDIQYF.

The CDR3 sequence is CASSLAGLAGKNIQYF. The CDR3 nucleotides are TGTGCCAGCAGCTTAGCTGGCCTAGCGGGAAAAAACATTCAGTACTTC. J is TRBJ2-4 and V is TRBV7-2, with 9 bases that match TRBD2. The germline V gene encodes CDR1 SGHTA and CDR2 FQGNSA. After removal of 0 bases from V and 4 bases from J, the junction contained 4 bases not matched to a gene. The CDR3 is made up of 16 amino acids.

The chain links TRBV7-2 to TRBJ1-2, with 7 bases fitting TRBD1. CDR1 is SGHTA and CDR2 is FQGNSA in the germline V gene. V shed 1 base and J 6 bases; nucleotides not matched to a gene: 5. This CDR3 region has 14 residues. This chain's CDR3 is CASSLEYRGHGYTF. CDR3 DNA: TGTGCCAGCAGCTTAGAGTACAGGGGCCATGGCTACACCTTC.

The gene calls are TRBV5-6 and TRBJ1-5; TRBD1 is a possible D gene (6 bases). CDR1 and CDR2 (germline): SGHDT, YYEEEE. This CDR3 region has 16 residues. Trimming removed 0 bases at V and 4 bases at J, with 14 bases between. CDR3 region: CASSLAASGANQPQHF. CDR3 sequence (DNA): TGTGCCAGCAGCTTGGCGGCTTCAGGGGCAAATCAGCCCCAGCATTTT.

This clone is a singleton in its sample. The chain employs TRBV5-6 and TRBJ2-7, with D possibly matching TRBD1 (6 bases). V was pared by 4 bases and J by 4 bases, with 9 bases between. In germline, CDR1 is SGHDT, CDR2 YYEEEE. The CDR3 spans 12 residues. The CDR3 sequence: CASSLTGYEQYF. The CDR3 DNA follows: TGTGCCAGCAGCCTGACAGGTTACGAGCAGTACTTC.

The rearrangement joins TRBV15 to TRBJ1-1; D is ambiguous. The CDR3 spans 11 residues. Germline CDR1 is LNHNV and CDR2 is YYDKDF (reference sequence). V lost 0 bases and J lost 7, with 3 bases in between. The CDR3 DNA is TGTGCCACCAGCAGAGAGAGTGAAGCTTTCTTT. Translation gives CATSRESEAFF.

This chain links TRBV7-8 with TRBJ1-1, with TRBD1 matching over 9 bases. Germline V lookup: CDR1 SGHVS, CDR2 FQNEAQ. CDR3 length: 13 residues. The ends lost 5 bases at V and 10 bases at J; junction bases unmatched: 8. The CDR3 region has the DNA TGTGCCAGCAGCCGCGGGACAGGGATTCCAGCTTTCTTT. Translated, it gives CASSRGTGIPAFF.

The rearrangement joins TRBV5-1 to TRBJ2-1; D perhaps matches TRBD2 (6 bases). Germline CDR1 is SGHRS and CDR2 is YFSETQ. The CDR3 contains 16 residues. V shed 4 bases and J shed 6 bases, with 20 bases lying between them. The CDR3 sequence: CASSPKLAKGVNEQFF. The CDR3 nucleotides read TGCGCCAGCAGCCCCAAACTAGCTAAAGGGGTCAATGAGCAGTTCTTC.

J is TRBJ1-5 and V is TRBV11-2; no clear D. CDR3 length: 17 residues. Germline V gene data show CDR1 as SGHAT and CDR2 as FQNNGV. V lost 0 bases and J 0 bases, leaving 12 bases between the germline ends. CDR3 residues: CASSLDPGRYSNQPQHF. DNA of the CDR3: TGTGCCAGCAGCTTAGATCCCGGACGGTATAGCAATCAGCCCCAGCATTTT.

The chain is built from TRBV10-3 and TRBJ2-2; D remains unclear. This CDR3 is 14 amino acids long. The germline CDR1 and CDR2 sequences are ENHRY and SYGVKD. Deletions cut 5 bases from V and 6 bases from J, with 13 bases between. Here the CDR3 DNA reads TGTGCCATCAGTAGGACCACCAACGCCGGGGAGCTGTTTTTT. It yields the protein CAISRTTNAGELFF.

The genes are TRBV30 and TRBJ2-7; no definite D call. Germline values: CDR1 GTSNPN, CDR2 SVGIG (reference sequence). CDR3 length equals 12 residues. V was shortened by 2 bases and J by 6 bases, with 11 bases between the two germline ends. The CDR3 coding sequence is TGTGCCTGGAGTTTCATGGGGTTCGAGCAGTACTTC. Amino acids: CAWSFMGFEQYF.

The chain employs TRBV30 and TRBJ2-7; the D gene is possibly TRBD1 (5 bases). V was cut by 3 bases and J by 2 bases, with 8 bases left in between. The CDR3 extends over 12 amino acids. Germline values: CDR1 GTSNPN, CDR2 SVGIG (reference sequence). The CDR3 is CAWRGQAYEQYF. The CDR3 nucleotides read TGTGCCTGGAGGGGGCAGGCCTACGAGCAGTACTTC.

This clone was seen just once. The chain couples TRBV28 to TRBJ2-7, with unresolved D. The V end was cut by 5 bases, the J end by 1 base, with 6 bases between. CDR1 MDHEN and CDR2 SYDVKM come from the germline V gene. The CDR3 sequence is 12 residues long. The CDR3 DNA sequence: TGTGCCAGCAGTCTTAAATCCTACGAGCAGTACTTC. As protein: CASSLKSYEQYF.

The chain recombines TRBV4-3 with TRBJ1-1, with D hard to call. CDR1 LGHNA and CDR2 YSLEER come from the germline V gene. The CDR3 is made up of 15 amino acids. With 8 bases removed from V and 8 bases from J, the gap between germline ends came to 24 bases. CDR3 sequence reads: CASREARVFGLEAFF. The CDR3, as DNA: TGCGCCAGCCGGGAAGCAAGGGTTTTTGGGCTAGAAGCTTTCTTT.

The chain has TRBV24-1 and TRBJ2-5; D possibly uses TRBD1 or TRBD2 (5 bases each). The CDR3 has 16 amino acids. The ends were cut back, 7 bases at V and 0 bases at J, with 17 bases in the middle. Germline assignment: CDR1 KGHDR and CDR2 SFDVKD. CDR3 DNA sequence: TGTGCCACCAGCCCGAGAGGGCAGGGCCACCAAGAGACCCAGTACTTC. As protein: CATSPRGQGHQETQYF.

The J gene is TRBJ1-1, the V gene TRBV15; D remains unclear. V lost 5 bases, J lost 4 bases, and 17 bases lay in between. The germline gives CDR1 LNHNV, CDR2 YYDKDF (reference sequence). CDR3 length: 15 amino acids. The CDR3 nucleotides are TGTGCCACCAGCCTGGATGGGTTTTTCGGCACTGAAGCTTTCTTT. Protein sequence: CATSLDGFFGTEAFF.

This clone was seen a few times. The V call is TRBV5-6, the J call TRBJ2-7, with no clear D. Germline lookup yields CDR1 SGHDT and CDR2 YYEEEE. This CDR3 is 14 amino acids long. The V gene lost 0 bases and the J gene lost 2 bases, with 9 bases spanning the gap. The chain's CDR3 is CASSLGPRTYEQYF. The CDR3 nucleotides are TGTGCCAGCAGCTTGGGGCCCCGAACCTACGAGCAGTACTTC.

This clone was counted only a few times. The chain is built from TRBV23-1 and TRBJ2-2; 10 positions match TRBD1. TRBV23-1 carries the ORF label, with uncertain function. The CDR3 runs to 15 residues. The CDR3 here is CAPSRDRGGTGELFF. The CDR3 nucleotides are TGCGCACCGTCCCGGGACAGGGGCGGCACCGGGGAGCTGTTTTTT.

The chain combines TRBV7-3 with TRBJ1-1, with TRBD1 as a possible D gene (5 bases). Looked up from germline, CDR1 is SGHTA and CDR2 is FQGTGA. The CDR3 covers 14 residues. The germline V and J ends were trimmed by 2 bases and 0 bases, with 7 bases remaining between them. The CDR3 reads CASSLGTLNTEAFF. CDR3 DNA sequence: TGTGCCAGCAGCTTAGGGACCTTGAACACTGAAGCTTTCTTT.